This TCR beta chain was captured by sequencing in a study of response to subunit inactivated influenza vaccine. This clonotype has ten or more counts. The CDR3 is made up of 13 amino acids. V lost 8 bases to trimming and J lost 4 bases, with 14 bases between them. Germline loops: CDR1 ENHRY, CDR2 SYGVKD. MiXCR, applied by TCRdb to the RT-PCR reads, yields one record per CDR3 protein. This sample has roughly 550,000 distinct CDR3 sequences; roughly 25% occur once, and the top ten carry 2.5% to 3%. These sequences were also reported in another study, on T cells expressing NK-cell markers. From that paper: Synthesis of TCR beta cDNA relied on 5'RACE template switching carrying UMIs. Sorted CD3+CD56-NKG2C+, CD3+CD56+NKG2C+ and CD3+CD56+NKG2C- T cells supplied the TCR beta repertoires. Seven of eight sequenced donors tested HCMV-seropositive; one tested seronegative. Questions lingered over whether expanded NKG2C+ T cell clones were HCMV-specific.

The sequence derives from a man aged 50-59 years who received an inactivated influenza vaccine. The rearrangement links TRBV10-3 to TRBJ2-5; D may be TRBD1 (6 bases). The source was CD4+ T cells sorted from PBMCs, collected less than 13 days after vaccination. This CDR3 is CAIGGVNTETQYF. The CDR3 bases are TGTGCCATCGGGGGCGTGAATACAGAGACCCAGTACTTC.